This is a list of T cell receptor beta chains from one sample in a study of T cells in Graves' hyperthyroidism and ophthalmopathy. TCRdb reprocessed the multiplex PCR reads via MiXCR and lists one record per CDR3 protein. The table records over 700,000 distinct CDR3 sequences, roughly 40% of them present only once. The specimen was blood. The source of these receptors is a man younger than 30 with Graves' hyperthyroidism. Each CDR3 is given with its conserved first and last residue. Fields, in order: D gene, clone size, V gene, J gene, CDR3 protein, CDR3 DNA. A D gene is named only where the DNA matches it firmly. The size field is filled for only some rows; it gives once, few, many or a size class.

>NA|NA|TRBV30|TRBJ2-7
CAWSGGTPEQYF
TGTGCCTGGAGTGGCGGGACCCCGGAGCAGTACTTC
>NA|once|TRBV10-3|TRBJ1-5
CAIGGGSSQPQHF
TGTGCCATCGGTGGGGGGTCAAGTCAGCCCCAGCATTTT
>NA|NA|TRBV29-1|TRBJ2-7
CSVEVGETLYRSYEQYF
TGCAGCGTTGAAGTGGGAGAGACCCTCTACAGGTCCTACGAGCAGTACTTC
>TRBD2|NA|TRBV15|TRBJ2-5
CATSRGAGGGETQYF
TGTGCCACCAGCAGAGGGGCGGGGGGGGGAGAGACCCAGTACTTC
>NA|NA|TRBV7-2|TRBJ2-7
CASSAGRYYEQYF
TGTGCCAGCAGTGCCGGACGGTACTACGAGCAGTACTTC
>TRBD2|few|TRBV9|TRBJ2-7
CASSASGDLAGGEQYF
TGTGCCAGCAGCGCCAGCGGAGATTTAGCGGGAGGCGAGCAGTACTTC
>NA|NA|TRBV19|TRBJ1-5
CASSPDPTSQDWSQPQHF
TGTGCCAGTAGTCCAGACCCGACCTCTCAAGATTGGAGCCAGCCCCAGCATTTT
>TRBD2|few|TRBV7-2|TRBJ2-5
CASSPILAGGPETQYF
TGTGCCAGCAGCCCTATACTAGCGGGGGGGCCCGAGACCCAGTACTTC
>TRBD1|many|TRBV29-1|TRBJ1-4
CSTKQGDEKLFF
TGCAGCACCAAACAGGGGGATGAAAAACTGTTTTTT
>TRBD1|NA|TRBV6-6|TRBJ1-2
CAISESEGGGYGYTF
TGTGCCATCAGTGAGTCTGAAGGGGGCGGCTATGGCTACACCTTC
>NA|NA|TRBV6-6|TRBJ2-6
CASSAPGANVLTF
TGTGCCAGCAGTGCTCCAGGGGCCAACGTCCTGACTTTC
>TRBD1|many|TRBV6-6|TRBJ1-6
CASRDRGDSPLHF
TGTGCCAGCAGAGACAGGGGAGATTCACCCCTCCACTTT
>NA|NA|TRBV2|TRBJ2-5
CASGGVGQYF
TGTGCCAGCGGAGGAGTGGGGCAGTACTTC
>NA|few|TRBV12-3/TRBV12-4|TRBJ2-2
CASSPQGKDTGELFF
TGTGCCAGCAGTCCTCAGGGGAAGGACACCGGGGAGCTGTTTTTT
>NA|many|TRBV12-3/TRBV12-4|TRBJ1-6
CASTRAGLNSPLHF
TGTGCCAGCACCCGGGCAGGGCTTAATTCACCCCTCCACTTT
>NA|few|TRBV10-3|TRBJ1-1
CAISAREGRDTEAFF
TGTGCCATCAGTGCCCGCGAGGGACGGGACACTGAAGCTTTCTTT
>NA|many|TRBV6-5|TRBJ1-3
CASSTGSWNTIYF
TGTGCCAGCAGTACAGGGTCGTGGAACACCATATATTTT
>NA|NA|TRBV7-2|TRBJ2-2
CASSPGGAENTGELFF
TGTGCCAGCAGCCCCGGGGGCGCGGAAAACACCGGGGAGCTGTTTTTT
>NA|NA|TRBV12-3/TRBV12-4|TRBJ2-7
CASSLRGQGAREYEQYF
TGTGCCAGCAGTTTAAGGGGGCAGGGGGCGCGGGAGTACGAGCAGTACTTC
>TRBD1|NA|TRBV7-6|TRBJ1-4
CASSSGQGPNEKLFF
TGTGCCAGCAGCTCAGGACAGGGCCCTAATGAAAAACTGTTTTTT
>NA|many|TRBV7-6|TRBJ2-5
CASSSDSVRGTQYF
TGTGCCAGCAGCTCTGACAGCGTCAGGGGGACCCAGTACTTC
>NA|many|TRBV19|TRBJ1-1
CASTWGTEAFF
TGTGCCAGTACCTGGGGGACTGAAGCTTTCTTT
>NA|NA|TRBV9|TRBJ2-5
CASRAWRETQYF
TGTGCCAGCAGAGCCTGGAGAGAGACCCAGTACTTC
>NA|many|TRBV7-7|TRBJ1-4
CASSLNRDEKLFF
TGTGCTAGCAGCTTAAACAGGGATGAAAAACTGTTTTTT
>TRBD1|NA|TRBV14|TRBJ2-5
CASSPLSGGVETQYF
TGTGCCAGCAGCCCCCTCTCAGGGGGCGTAGAGACCCAGTACTTC
>NA|NA|TRBV11-2|TRBJ2-6
CASTPRRGRGTGANVLTF
TGTGCCAGCACCCCCAGAAGGGGGCGGGGAACTGGGGCCAACGTCCTGACTTTC
>TRBD2|many|TRBV5-6|TRBJ2-5
CASSLTSGSAETQYF
TGTGCCAGCAGTTTGACTAGCGGGAGCGCAGAGACCCAGTACTTC
>NA|few|TRBV6-1|TRBJ2-7
CASSEASGISYEQYF
TGTGCCAGCAGTGAAGCTTCGGGTATCTCCTACGAGCAGTACTTC
>NA|NA|TRBV7-2|TRBJ2-2
CASSFHSANTGELFF
TGTGCCAGCAGCTTCCATTCAGCGAACACCGGGGAGCTGTTTTTT
>NA|NA|TRBV12-5|TRBJ1-1
CASGLVLSSVRDTEAFF
TGTGCTAGTGGTTTGGTACTATCCTCAGTTCGAGACACTGAAGCTTTCTTT
>NA|NA|TRBV10-3|TRBJ1-6
CAIREGKIDSPLHF
TGTGCCATCAGGGAGGGAAAAATTGATTCACCCCTCCACTTT
>NA|once|TRBV2|TRBJ1-4
CASSGEGKLFF
TGTGCCAGCAGTGGGGAGGGAAAACTGTTTTTT
>TRBD1|NA|TRBV29-1|TRBJ1-2
CSAKGTGAGGYTF
TGCAGCGCAAAGGGGACAGGGGCCGGTGGCTACACCTTC
>TRBD1|NA|TRBV7-3|TRBJ2-7
CASSLTGTGQQYF
TGTGCCAGCAGCTTAACCGGGACAGGGCAGCAGTACTTC
>NA|NA|TRBV7-9|TRBJ1-4
CASSRGTFNEKLFF
TGTGCCAGCAGCCGCGGGACCTTTAATGAAAAACTGTTTTTT